A single sample is the source of the 14 T cell receptor beta chains below, sequenced in a study of patients and donors after allogeneic stem cell transplantation. One entry per CDR3 protein results from TCRdb running MiXCR on the RT-PCR reads. The sample includes roughly 250,000 distinct CDR3 sequences, 13% to 15% of them seen just once. Sequenced: blood, either unsorted or a sorted T cell fraction (not recorded which). All receptors derive from a human donor who was either an allogeneic HSCT recipient or a stem cell or donor lymphocyte infusion donor (not recorded which). It is not recorded whose cells these are; they may come from a transplant donor.

This clonotype was counted only a few times. The V and J genes are TRBV7-2 and TRBJ1-5; D remains ambiguous. Trimming cost V 6 bases and J 1 base, with 13 bases left between them. This CDR3 has 15 amino acids. In germline, CDR1 is SGHTA, CDR2 FQGNSA. The CDR3 here is CASRPAGGSNQPQHF. The DNA for the CDR3 is TGTGCCAGCAGACCGGCGGGAGGCAGCAATCAGCCCCAGCATTTT.

This chain joins TRBV6-2 or TRBV6-3 and TRBJ1-3; D uncertain. V was clipped by 2 bases and J by 2 bases, with 4 bases between them. CDR1 is MNHEY, CDR2 SVGEGT, per germline. The CDR3 spans 13 residues. CDR3: CASSYGAGNTIYF. The CDR3 DNA reads TGTGCCAGCAGTTACGGAGCTGGAAACACCATATATTTT.

The sample holds many counts of this clonotype. The rearrangement joins TRBV7-8 to TRBJ2-7; D is ambiguous. V was trimmed by 2 bases and J by 2 bases, leaving 7 bases between them. Germline CDR1 reads SGHVS; CDR2 reads FQNEAQ. This CDR3 has 13 amino acids. CDR3 loop: CASSLISAYEQYF. The CDR3 bases are TGTGCCAGCAGCTTAATCTCAGCCTACGAGCAGTACTTC.

The sample holds many counts of this clonotype. The chain links TRBV7-9 to TRBJ2-1; D unclear. CDR3 length: 17 amino acids. Germline V gene sequence: CDR1 SEHNR, CDR2 FQNEAQ (reference sequence). Trimming cost V 2 bases and J 8 bases, with 22 bases left between them. CDR3 sequence (DNA): TGTGCCAGCAGCTTAAACGTGATTAACTCCATCCGGCATGAGCAGTTCTTC. This codes for CASSLNVINSIRHEQFF.

The J gene is TRBJ1-2, the V gene TRBV30; no clear D. Germline V gene lookup returns CDR1 GTSNPN and CDR2 SVGIG (reference sequence). CDR3 size: 13 residues. The V and J ends lost 7 bases and 3 bases respectively, with 15 bases between them. The CDR3, as DNA: TGTGCCTCCCGTCGGTATACGGACTATGGCTACACCTTC. Protein product: CASRRYTDYGYTF.

This clonotype was seen more than once but under ten times. This chain connects TRBV4-3 to TRBJ2-3; D remains unclear. The V and J ends lost 1 base and 0 bases respectively, with 5 bases between them. Germline loops: CDR1 LGHNA, CDR2 YSLEER. CDR3 size: 14 residues. DNA of the CDR3: TGCGCCAGCAGCCAAGTGGGCAGCACAGATACGCAGTATTTT. It encodes CASSQVGSTDTQYF.

This clonotype was counted at least ten times. V gene TRBV5-1 combines with J gene TRBJ2-3; D is perhaps TRBD2 (5 bases). The CDR3 covers 16 residues. Germline assignment: CDR1 SGHRS and CDR2 YFSETQ. The V gene lost 1 base and the J gene lost 1 base, with 13 bases spanning the gap. CDR3 sequence reads: CASSLSGGQGTDTQYF. As DNA, the CDR3 is TGCGCCAGCAGCTTGTCTGGAGGCCAGGGCACAGATACGCAGTATTTT.

This clonotype has only a few counts. J is TRBJ2-3 and V is TRBV18; D gene ambiguous. This CDR3 is 14 amino acids long. Germline CDR1 and CDR2: KGHSH and LQKENI. V lost 6 bases, J lost 2 bases, and 12 bases lay in between. CDR3 region: CASSGSQHTDTQYF. Here the CDR3 DNA reads TGTGCCAGCTCCGGCTCCCAGCACACAGATACGCAGTATTTT.

This clonotype was found many times. The chain links TRBV5-5 to TRBJ2-2; D is ambiguous. The V end was cut by 0 bases, the J end by 2 bases, with 8 bases between. The length of the CDR3 is 15 residues. Germline CDR1 and CDR2: SGHKS and YYEKEE (reference sequence). The CDR3 DNA sequence: TGTGCCAGCAGCTTGGCCGACTTCAACACCGGGGAGCTGTTTTTT. This codes for CASSLADFNTGELFF. Together with reference TRBV5-5 and TRBJ2-2, the CDR3 gives the full variable domain: DAGVTQSPTHLIKTRGQQVTLRCSPISGHKSVSWYQQVLGQGPQFIFQYYEKEERGRGNFPDRFSARQFPNYSSELNVNALLLGDSALYLCASSLADFNTGELFFGEGSRLTVL.

The J gene is TRBJ2-5, the V gene TRBV20-1; D unresolved. The CDR3 has 11 amino acids. In germline, CDR1 is DFQATT, CDR2 SNEGSKA (reference sequence). Deletions cut 6 bases from V and 1 base from J, with 6 bases between. The CDR3 protein is CSALGQETQYF. The CDR3 region has the DNA TGCAGTGCCTTAGGCCAAGAGACCCAGTACTTC.

In this sample, this clonotype turned up a few times. The chain carries TRBV20-1 and TRBJ1-4; TRBD1 is a possible D gene (5 bases). Germline values: CDR1 DFQATT, CDR2 SNEGSKA (reference sequence). CDR3 size: 11 residues. V shed 1 base and J shed 11 bases, with 8 bases lying between them. CDR3 nucleotides: TGCAGTGCTAGAGTGGGGGATAAACTGTTTTTT. Its translation: CSARVGDKLFF.

A few counts support this clonotype. This chain links TRBV7-2 with TRBJ2-3, with D unresolved. There are 15 residues in the CDR3. Germline-derived CDR1 and CDR2 are SGHTA and FQGNSA. V was clipped by 4 bases and J by 5 bases, with 16 bases between them. CDR3 nucleotide sequence: TGTGCCAGCAGCTCGTGGGATAGGCCTGAAGATACGCAGTATTTT. It codes for CASSSWDRPEDTQYF. Complete variable domain (other parts from reference TRBV7-2 and TRBJ2-3): GAGVSQSPSNKVTEKGKDVELRCDPISGHTALYWYRQSLGQGLEFLIYFQGNSAPDKSGLPSDRFSAERTGGSVSTLTIQRTQQEDSAVYLCASSSWDRPEDTQYFGPGTRLTVL.

This clonotype has just a few counts. The V and J genes are TRBV27 and TRBJ1-6; 8 nucleotides match TRBD1. The CDR3 consists of 15 residues. Germline CDR1 MNHEY, CDR2 SMNVEV (reference sequence). V was pared by 6 bases and J by 9 bases, with 10 bases of the junction left unmatched. The chain's CDR3 is CASSAGNRGSSPLHF. The CDR3 nucleotides are TGTGCCAGCAGCGCTGGGAACAGGGGGAGTTCACCCCTCCACTTT.

This chain uses TRBV20-1 with TRBJ2-5, with 9 bases matching TRBD2. This CDR3 contains 14 residues. V lost 6 bases, J lost 0 bases, and 5 bases stayed unmatched. Germline V gene lookup returns CDR1 DFQATT and CDR2 SNEGSKA (reference sequence). This CDR3 reads CSAEGLADQETQYF. CDR3 coding DNA: TGCAGTGCCGAGGGACTAGCCGACCAAGAGACCCAGTACTTC.